Presented here are 8 T cell receptor beta chains from one specimen sequenced in a study of T cells after yellow fever vaccination. TCRdb itself ran the 5' RACE reads through MiXCR, one entry per CDR3 protein. There are about 340,000 distinct CDR3 sequences in the sample; 3% to 4.5% occur only once, and roughly 24% lies in the top ten. The sample here was PBMCs, taken 5 days after the yellow fever booster vaccination. Receptors were obtained from a man between 18 and 35 years old who received the YFV17D yellow fever vaccine.

The sample holds a few counts of this clonotype. The rearrangement joins TRBV27 to TRBJ2-7; a weak D match, TRBD2 (5 bases). This CDR3 region has 17 residues. V dropped 10 bases and J dropped 4 bases, with 29 bases sitting between them. Germline CDR1 is MNHEY and CDR2 is SMNVEV (reference sequence). The CDR3 reads CATALISRGAIKYEQYV. CDR3 DNA sequence: TGTGCCACCGCACTCATCTCACGGGGAGCTATCAAGTACGAGCAGTACGTC.

V usage is TRBV4-1 and J usage is TRBJ1-1; D may be TRBD1 (5 bases). Trimming took off 1 base at V and 2 bases at J, with 11 bases between the two ends. Germline V CDR1 and CDR2: MGHRA, YSYEKL. The CDR3 is 15 amino acids. The CDR3 DNA sequence: TGCGCCAGCAGCCAAGGGGCTCAGGGAAACACTGAAGCTTTCTTT. Its translation is CASSQGAQGNTEAFF.

This chain joins TRBV20-1 and TRBJ2-5; D perhaps matches TRBD2 (6 bases). Trimming took 1 base from V and 4 from J, leaving 13 bases between them. Germline-derived CDR1 and CDR2 are DFQATT and SNEGSKA (reference sequence). The CDR3 consists of 14 residues. The CDR3 loop is CSARVRTSIETQYF. The CDR3 nucleotides read TGCAGTGCTAGAGTCCGTACTAGCATAGAGACCCAGTACTTC.

This clonotype has more than one count but fewer than ten. V usage is TRBV7-2 and J usage is TRBJ2-2; a possible D gene is TRBD2 (6 bases). Germline V gene lookup returns CDR1 SGHTA and CDR2 FQGNSA. The CDR3 spans 16 residues. Trimming stripped 5 bases from V and 1 base from J, with 14 bases between. In nucleotides, the CDR3 is TGTGCCAGCAGCACAAACGGAGGGTGGAACACCGGGGAGCTGTTTTTT. Translation gives CASSTNGGWNTGELFF. Looking up the rest from reference TRBV7-2 and TRBJ2-2 gives the full variable domain: GAGVSQSPSNKVTEKGKDVELRCDPISGHTALYWYRQSLGQGLEFLIYFQGNSAPDKSGLPSDRFSAERTGGSVSTLTIQRTQQEDSAVYLCASSTNGGWNTGELFFGEGSRLTVL.

The CDR3 spells CASSLVSPGQGSGGYTF. Here the CDR3 DNA reads TGTGCCAGCAGCTTAGTATCACCGGGACAGGGGTCAGGTGGCTACACCTTC. J is TRBJ1-2 and V is TRBV7-2; 10 nucleotides align to TRBD1. Trimming cost V 1 base and J 7 bases; bases outside gene matches: 12. Germline CDR1 reads SGHTA; CDR2 reads FQGNSA. The CDR3 loop spans 17 amino acids.

This clonotype was recorded a few times. The chain combines TRBV7-2 with TRBJ2-5; no definite D call. Germline values: CDR1 SGHTA, CDR2 FQGNSA. With 5 bases removed from V and 3 bases from J, the gap between germline ends came to 13 bases. The CDR3 loop spans 14 amino acids. Here the CDR3 DNA reads TGTGCCAGCAGCACCCCCGAGGCCGAAGAGACCCAGTACTTC. It yields the protein CASSTPEAEETQYF.

V usage is TRBV5-1 and J usage is TRBJ2-1; 11 bases match TRBD1. Germline CDR1 and CDR2: SGHRS and YFSETQ. The CDR3 is made up of 15 amino acids. The J segment lost 8 bases and the V segment lost 4 bases, leaving 8 bases of the junction unmatched. The DNA for the CDR3 is TGCGCCAGCAGCGTAGGACAGGGGGCCGGAGATGAGCAGTTCTTC. Translating gives CASSVGQGAGDEQFF.

This clonotype was counted between two and nine times. This chain joins TRBV10-3 and TRBJ1-1; TRBD1 agrees at 8 bases. V trimming: 6 bases; J trimming: 5 bases; junction bases outside the gene matches: 8. Germline V gene lookup returns CDR1 ENHRY and CDR2 SYGVKD. The CDR3 spans 14 residues. CDR3 protein: CAIREDRGWTEAFF. CDR3 nucleotide sequence: TGTGCCATCAGGGAAGACAGGGGATGGACTGAAGCTTTCTTT.